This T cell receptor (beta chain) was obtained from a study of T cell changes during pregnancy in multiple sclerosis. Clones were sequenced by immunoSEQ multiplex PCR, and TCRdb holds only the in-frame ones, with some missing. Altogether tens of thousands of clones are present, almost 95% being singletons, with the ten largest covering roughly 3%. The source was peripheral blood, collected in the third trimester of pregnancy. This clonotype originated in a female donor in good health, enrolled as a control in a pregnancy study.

CDR3 in DNA: TGTGCCACCAGCAGAAGACAGGGGGTTACAGATACGCAGTATTTT. Translating gives CATSRRQGVTDTQYF. The genes are TRBV15 and TRBJ2-3; TRBD1 aligns across 9 bases. Per germline, CDR1 LNHNV and CDR2 YYDKDF (reference sequence). The CDR3 runs 15 residues. The ends lost 2 bases at V and 3 bases at J; junction bases unmatched: 3.